The next 21 T cell receptor beta chains were all read from a single sample in a study of blood T cell repertoires in COVID-19. Assay: immunoSEQ multiplex PCR; the TCRdb copy retains only in-frame clones and omits some. The table shows tens of thousands of clones, with 86% occurring only once. Sequenced: peripheral blood. These receptors all come from a woman aged 60-75 years with acute or convalescent COVID-19.

The chain links TRBV5-8 to TRBJ1-2, with a tentative D call TRBD1 (5 bases). Germline V gene data show CDR1 as SGHTS and CDR2 as YDEGEE. V was clipped by 0 bases and J by 4 bases, with 10 bases between them. The CDR3 contains 14 residues. In DNA form, the CDR3 reads TGTGCCAGCAGCTTGGCCAGGGTGATCTATGGCTACACCTTC. Translation gives CASSLARVIYGYTF. Using reference TRBV5-8 and TRBJ1-2 for the parts outside the CDR3, the full variable domain is EAGVTQSPTHLIKTRGQQATLRCSPISGHTSVYWYQQALGLGLQFLLWYDEGEERNRGNFPPRFSGRQFPNYSSELNVNALELEDSALYLCASSLARVIYGYTFGSGTRLTVV.

The chain couples TRBV5-1 to TRBJ2-2; 10 bases map to TRBD2. The CDR3 extends over 15 amino acids. Germline loops: CDR1 SGHRS, CDR2 YFSETQ. The V segment lost 0 bases and the J segment 6 bases; nucleotides outside the gene matches: 2. In DNA, the CDR3 is TGCGCCAGCAGCTTGGGACTAGCGGGCTCCGGGGAGCTGTTTTTT. Translating it yields CASSLGLAGSGELFF.

The CDR3 DNA sequence: TGTGCCAGCAGGTCGACAGGGGGCGAAGAAAAACTGTTTTTT. It encodes CASRSTGGEEKLFF. The chain combines TRBV7-2 with TRBJ1-4; 10 positions agree with TRBD1. CDR1 is SGHTA and CDR2 is FQGNSA in the germline V gene. The CDR3 spans 14 residues. J lost 8 bases, V lost 6 bases, and 6 bases had no gene match.

This rearrangement joins TRBV15 to TRBJ1-1, with D maybe TRBD1 (6 bases). V lost 5 bases and J 4 bases, leaving 17 bases between the germline ends. Germline CDR1 LNHNV, CDR2 YYDKDF (reference sequence). The CDR3 loop spans 15 amino acids. As DNA, the CDR3 is TGTGCCACCAGCGCAGAATCAGCCAGGGGCACTGAAGCTTTCTTT. Its translation is CATSAESARGTEAFF.

The CDR3 DNA reads TGTGCCAGCAGCCGTGGGACAGGGAACACTGAAGCTTTCTTT. Translation gives CASSRGTGNTEAFF. The chain employs TRBV3-1 (or the pseudogene TRBV3-2) and TRBJ1-1; 8 positions agree with TRBD1. Trimming removed 4 bases from V and 1 base from J; junction bases left unmatched: 2. The CDR3 covers 14 residues. CDR1 and CDR2 (germline): LGHDT, YNNKEL (reference sequence).

CDR3 residues: CASSFRTGAPDGYTF. DNA of the CDR3: TGTGCCAGCAGTTTTAGGACAGGGGCGCCTGATGGCTACACCTTC. The chain is built from TRBV5-5 and TRBJ1-2, with 9 bases lining up with TRBD1. CDR1 is SGHKS, CDR2 YYEKEE, per germline (reference sequence). The CDR3 is 15 residues long. The ends lost 5 bases at V and 6 bases at J; junction bases unmatched: 11.

This clone was seen once. This CDR3 reads CASSAQTGFYQPQHF. For the CDR3, the DNA is TGTGCCAGCAGCGCACAGACAGGGTTCTATCAGCCCCAGCATTTT. V and J are TRBV7-2 and TRBJ1-5; 7 positions match TRBD1. The germline CDR1 and CDR2 sequences are SGHTA and FQGNSA. The CDR3 contains 15 residues. V lost 5 bases to trimming and J lost 5 bases; unmatched junction nucleotides: 9.

J is TRBJ1-2 and V is TRBV20-1, with 9 bases matching TRBD1. Per the germline V gene, CDR1 is DFQATT and CDR2 is SNEGSKA (reference sequence). The CDR3 sequence is 11 residues long. Unmatched junction bases numbered 0, after V lost 6 bases and J lost 4 bases. The CDR3 nucleotides read TGCAGTGCACAGGGGGCCTATGGCTACACCTTC. This codes for CSAQGAYGYTF.

CDR3 sequence: CASSETRASEKLFF. CDR3 DNA sequence: TGTGCCAGCAGTGAAACCAGGGCGAGTGAAAAACTGTTTTTT. The rearrangement uses TRBV6-1 and TRBJ1-4; possibly TRBD1 for D (5 bases). Germline CDR1 and CDR2: MNHNS and SASEGT. V was shortened by 2 bases and J by 7 bases, with 11 bases between the two germline ends. The CDR3 runs to 14 residues.

J is TRBJ1-2 and V is TRBV7-2; 7 nucleotides match TRBD1. The ends lost 5 bases at V and 8 bases at J; junction bases unmatched: 8. CDR1 is SGHTA and CDR2 is FQGNSA in the germline V gene. The CDR3 runs 13 residues. The CDR3 DNA sequence: TGTGCCAGCAGCGCAGGACAGGCGGGGGGCTACACCTTC. It yields the protein CASSAGQAGGYTF.

This chain uses TRBV18 with TRBJ2-7; TRBD2 matches 8 bases. Per the germline V gene, CDR1 is KGHSH and CDR2 is LQKENI. This CDR3 region has 16 residues. V lost 3 bases and J lost 3; bases outside the gene matches: 10. The CDR3 nucleotides read TGTGCCAGCTCACCTTTTGGACTAGCCAATCACTACGAGCAGTACTTC. It is translated as CASSPFGLANHYEQYF.

This clone was picked up one time. The gene calls are TRBV7-9 and TRBJ1-1, with D unclear. Germline V lookup: CDR1 SEHNR, CDR2 FQNEAQ (reference sequence). CDR3 length: 13 amino acids. V was clipped by 3 bases and J by 1 base, with 6 bases between them. The CDR3 bases are TGTGCCAGCAGCTTCCGGGGGAACACTGAAGCTTTCTTT. As protein: CASSFRGNTEAFF.

A single count supports this clone. The genes are TRBV29-1 and TRBJ1-1; D unclear. This CDR3 is built from 13 residues. V dropped 2 bases and J dropped 2 bases, with 9 bases sitting between them. Per the germline V gene, CDR1 is SQVTM and CDR2 is ANQGSEA. The CDR3 spells CSVERQANTEAFF. Written as DNA, the CDR3 is TGCAGCGTTGAACGGCAGGCTAACACTGAAGCTTTCTTT.

V and J are TRBV27 and TRBJ2-1; 8 bases line up with TRBD1. This CDR3 region has 16 residues. Germline assignment: CDR1 MNHEY and CDR2 SMNVEV (reference sequence). V lost 0 bases to trimming and J lost 6 bases; unmatched junction nucleotides: 7. DNA for the CDR3: TGTGCCAGCAGTTTATCGAGGACAGGGTCAGGCAATGAGCAGTTCTTC. It encodes CASSLSRTGSGNEQFF.

The chain is built from TRBV6-2 or TRBV6-3 and TRBJ1-2; possibly TRBD1 for D (6 bases). Germline V gene sequence: CDR1 MNHEY, CDR2 SVGEGT. This CDR3 contains 13 residues. V was cut by 5 bases and J by 6 bases, with 13 bases left in between. CDR3 DNA: TGTGCCAGCAGTCCCCGGGGGGCGGATGGCTACACCTTC. Translation gives CASSPRGADGYTF.

This chain links TRBV27 with TRBJ2-7, with no clear D. The CDR3 has 12 amino acids. V was clipped by 6 bases and J by 0 bases, with 6 bases between them. Germline-derived CDR1 and CDR2 are MNHEY and SMNVEV (reference sequence). CDR3 sequence reads: CASSDSSYEQYF. CDR3 bases: TGTGCCAGCAGCGATAGCTCCTACGAGCAGTACTTC.

The table lists this clone with a count of one. This chain uses TRBV6-2 or TRBV6-3 with TRBJ1-2; TRBD1 aligns across 10 bases. The CDR3 is 18 residues long. Germline V CDR1 and CDR2: MNHEY, SVGEGT. V gave up 5 bases and J gave up 8 bases; unmatched junction bases: 20. CDR3 loop: CASSPPAGTGVLLWGYTF. The DNA for the CDR3 is TGTGCCAGCAGTCCACCGGCTGGGACAGGGGTACTCCTTTGGGGCTACACCTTC.

The V and J genes are TRBV5-3 and TRBJ2-5, with 9 bases identical to TRBD2. TRBV5-3 qualifies as an ORF whose function is uncertain. J gave up 0 bases and V 7 bases, and 16 bases lay outside the gene matches. The CDR3 is 18 amino acids. As DNA, the CDR3 is TGTGCCAGACCTGGGCGCGGGAGGGCCAGATTTAACCAAGAGACCCAGTACTTC. It specifies CARPGRGRARFNQETQYF.

This clone rates as medium-sized (0.01 to 0.1%). The rearrangement joins TRBV6-5 to TRBJ2-1; 7 positions match TRBD1. Trimming took 7 bases from V and 4 from J; bases not matched to a gene: 7. The CDR3 is 14 residues long. Germline V CDR1 and CDR2: MNHEY, SVGAGI. The CDR3 sequence: CASKVGTEYNEQFF. The CDR3 DNA sequence: TGTGCCAGCAAAGTGGGGACAGAGTACAATGAGCAGTTCTTC.

The table lists this clone with a count of one. The J gene is TRBJ1-5, the V gene TRBV6-5; 8 nucleotides line up with TRBD1. The CDR3 spans 15 residues. V lost 6 bases to trimming and J lost 4 bases; unmatched junction nucleotides: 8. Germline V gene sequence: CDR1 MNHEY, CDR2 SVGAGI. This CDR3 is CASRAGGKRNQPQHF. The CDR3 nucleotides read TGTGCCAGCAGGGCAGGGGGCAAAAGGAATCAGCCCCAGCATTTT.

The J gene is TRBJ2-1, the V gene TRBV14, with a tentative D call TRBD2 (6 bases). The V end was cut by 0 bases, the J end by 10 bases, with 13 bases between. CDR3 length: 14 amino acids. CDR1 SGHDN and CDR2 FVKESK come from the germline V gene. The chain's CDR3 is CASSQEWASDEQFF. As DNA, the CDR3 is TGTGCCAGCAGCCAAGAATGGGCTAGCGACGAGCAGTTCTTC.